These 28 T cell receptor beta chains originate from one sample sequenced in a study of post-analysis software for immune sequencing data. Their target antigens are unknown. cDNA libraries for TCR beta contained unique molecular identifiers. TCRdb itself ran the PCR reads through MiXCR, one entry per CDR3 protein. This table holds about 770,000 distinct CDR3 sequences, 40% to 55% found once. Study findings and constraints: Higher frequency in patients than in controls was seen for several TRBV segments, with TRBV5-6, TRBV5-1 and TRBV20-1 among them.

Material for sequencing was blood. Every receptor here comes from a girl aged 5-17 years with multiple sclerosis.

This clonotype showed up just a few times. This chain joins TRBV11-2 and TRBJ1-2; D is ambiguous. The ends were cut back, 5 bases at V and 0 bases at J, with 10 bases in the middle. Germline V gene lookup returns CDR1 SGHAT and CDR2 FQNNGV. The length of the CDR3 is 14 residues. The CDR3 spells CASSPYSANYGYTF. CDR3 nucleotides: TGTGCCAGCAGCCCCTACAGTGCTAACTATGGCTACACCTTC. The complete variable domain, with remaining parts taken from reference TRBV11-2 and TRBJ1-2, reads EAGVAQSPRYKIIEKRQSVAFWCNPISGHATLYWYQQILGQGPKLLIQFQNNGVVDDSQLPKDRFSAERLKGVDSTLKIQPAKLEDSAVYLCASSPYSANYGYTFGSGTRLTVV.

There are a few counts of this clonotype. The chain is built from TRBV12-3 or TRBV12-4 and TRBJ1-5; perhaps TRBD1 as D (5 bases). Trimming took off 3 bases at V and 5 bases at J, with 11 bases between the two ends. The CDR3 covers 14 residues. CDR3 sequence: CASSLGGGDQPQHF. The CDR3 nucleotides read TGTGCCAGCAGTTTGGGGGGAGGGGATCAGCCCCAGCATTTT.

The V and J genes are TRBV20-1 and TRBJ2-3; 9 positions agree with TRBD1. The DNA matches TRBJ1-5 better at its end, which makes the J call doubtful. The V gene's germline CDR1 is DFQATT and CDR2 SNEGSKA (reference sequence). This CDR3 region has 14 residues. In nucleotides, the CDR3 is TGCAGTGCTTCGGACAGGGGAATGGCTCAGCCCCAGCATTTT. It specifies CSASDRGMAQPQHF.

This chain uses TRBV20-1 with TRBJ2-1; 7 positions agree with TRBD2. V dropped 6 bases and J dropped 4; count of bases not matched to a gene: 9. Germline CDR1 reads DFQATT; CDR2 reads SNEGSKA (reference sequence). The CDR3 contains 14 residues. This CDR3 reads CSASRDYRYNEQFF. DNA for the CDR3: TGCAGTGCCTCGCGGGACTACAGGTACAATGAGCAGTTCTTC.

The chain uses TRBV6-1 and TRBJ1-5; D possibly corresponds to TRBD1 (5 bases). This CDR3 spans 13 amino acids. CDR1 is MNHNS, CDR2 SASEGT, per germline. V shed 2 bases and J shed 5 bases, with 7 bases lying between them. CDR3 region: CASSEWGDQPQHF. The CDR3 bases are TGTGCCAGCAGTGAATGGGGGGATCAGCCCCAGCATTTT.

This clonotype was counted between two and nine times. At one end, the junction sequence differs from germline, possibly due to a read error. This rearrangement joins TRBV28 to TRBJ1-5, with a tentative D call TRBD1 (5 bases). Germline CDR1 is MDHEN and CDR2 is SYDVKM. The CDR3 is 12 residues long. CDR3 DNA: TGTGCCAGCCGGCGGGGCAATCAGCCTCAGCATTTT. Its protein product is CASRRGNQPQHF.

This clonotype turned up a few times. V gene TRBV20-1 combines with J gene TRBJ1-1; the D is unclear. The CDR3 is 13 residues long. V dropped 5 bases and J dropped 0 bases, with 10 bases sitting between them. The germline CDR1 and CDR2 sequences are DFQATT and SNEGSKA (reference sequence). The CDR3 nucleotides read TGCAGTGCTCTAATGGGGATGAACACTGAAGCTTTCTTT. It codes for CSALMGMNTEAFF.

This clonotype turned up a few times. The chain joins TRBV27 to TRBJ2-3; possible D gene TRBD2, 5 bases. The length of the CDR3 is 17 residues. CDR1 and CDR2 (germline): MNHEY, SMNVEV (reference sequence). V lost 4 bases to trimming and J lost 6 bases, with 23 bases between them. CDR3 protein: CASSSPRSGWKMDTQYF. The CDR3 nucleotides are TGTGCCAGCAGTTCCCCGCGCTCGGGGTGGAAGATGGATACGCAGTATTTT.

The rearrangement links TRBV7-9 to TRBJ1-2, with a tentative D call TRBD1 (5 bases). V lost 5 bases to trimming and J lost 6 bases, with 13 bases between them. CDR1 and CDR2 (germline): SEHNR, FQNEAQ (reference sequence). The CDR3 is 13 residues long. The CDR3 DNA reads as TGTGCCAGCAGCGTATCAGGGATGGATGGCTACACCTTC. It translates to CASSVSGMDGYTF.

CDR3 amino acids: CASSPRDRAPTEAFF. For the CDR3, the DNA is TGTGCCAGCAGTCCCCGGGACAGGGCTCCCACTGAAGCTTTCTTT. The gene calls are TRBV28 and TRBJ1-1, with 9 bases fitting TRBD1. V trimming: 5 bases; J trimming: 4 bases; junction bases outside the gene matches: 8. This CDR3 is built from 15 residues. Germline-derived CDR1 and CDR2 are MDHEN and SYDVKM.

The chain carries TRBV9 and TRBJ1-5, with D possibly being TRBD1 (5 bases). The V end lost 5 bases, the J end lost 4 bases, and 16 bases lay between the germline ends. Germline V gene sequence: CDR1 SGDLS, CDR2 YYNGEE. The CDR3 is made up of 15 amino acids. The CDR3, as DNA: TGTGCCAGCAGTGCCCGGGACGGAGTTAATCAGCCCCAGCATTTT. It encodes CASSARDGVNQPQHF.

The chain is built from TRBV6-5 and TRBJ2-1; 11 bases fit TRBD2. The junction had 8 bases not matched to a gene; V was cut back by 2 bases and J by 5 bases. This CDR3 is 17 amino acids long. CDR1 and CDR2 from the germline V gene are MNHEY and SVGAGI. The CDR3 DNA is TGTGCCAGCAGTTACACCCGCCGACTAGCGGGACACAATGAGCAGTTCTTC. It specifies CASSYTRRLAGHNEQFF.

CDR3 amino acids: CASSQDVRGRSETQYF. CDR3 DNA: TGTGCCAGCAGCCAAGATGTCAGGGGGCGATCGGAGACCCAGTACTTC. The chain links TRBV3-1 to TRBJ2-5; 8 nucleotides match TRBD1. Trimming removed 0 bases from V and 5 bases from J; junction bases left unmatched: 8. Germline V gene sequence: CDR1 LGHDT, CDR2 YNNKEL (reference sequence). This CDR3 is built from 16 residues.

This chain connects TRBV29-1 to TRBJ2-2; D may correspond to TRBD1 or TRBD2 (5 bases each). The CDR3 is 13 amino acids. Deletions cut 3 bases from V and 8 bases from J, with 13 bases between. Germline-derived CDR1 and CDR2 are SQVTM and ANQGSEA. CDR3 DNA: TGCAGCGTTGAGTCCTTCGAGGGGGGGGAGCTGTTTTTT. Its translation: CSVESFEGGELFF.

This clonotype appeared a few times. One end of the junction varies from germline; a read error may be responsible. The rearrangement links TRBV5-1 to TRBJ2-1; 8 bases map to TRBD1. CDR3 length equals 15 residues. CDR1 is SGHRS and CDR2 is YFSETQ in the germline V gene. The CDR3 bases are TGCGCCAGCAGCTGGGGGGCAGGGGGCTTCAATGGGCAGTTCTTC. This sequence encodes CASSWGAGGFNGQFF. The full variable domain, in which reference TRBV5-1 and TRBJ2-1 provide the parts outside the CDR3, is KAGVTQTPRYLIKTRGQQVTLSCSPISGHRSVSWYQQTPGQGLQFLFEYFSETQRNKGNFPGRFSGRQFSNSRSEMNVSTLELGDSALYLCASSWGAGGFNGQFFGPGTRLTVL.

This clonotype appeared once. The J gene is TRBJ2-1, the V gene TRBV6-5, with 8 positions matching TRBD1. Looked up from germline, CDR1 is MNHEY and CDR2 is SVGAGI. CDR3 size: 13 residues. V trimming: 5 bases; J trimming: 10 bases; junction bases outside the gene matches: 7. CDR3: CASSDQGAGEQFF. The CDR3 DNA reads TGTGCCAGCAGTGACCAGGGGGCTGGGGAGCAGTTCTTC.

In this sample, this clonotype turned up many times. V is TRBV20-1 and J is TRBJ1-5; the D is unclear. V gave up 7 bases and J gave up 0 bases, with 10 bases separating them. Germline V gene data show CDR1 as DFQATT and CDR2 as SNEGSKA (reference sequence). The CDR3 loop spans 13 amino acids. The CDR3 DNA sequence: TGCAGTGTAGGAGAATATAGCAATCAGCCCCAGCATTTT. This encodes CSVGEYSNQPQHF.

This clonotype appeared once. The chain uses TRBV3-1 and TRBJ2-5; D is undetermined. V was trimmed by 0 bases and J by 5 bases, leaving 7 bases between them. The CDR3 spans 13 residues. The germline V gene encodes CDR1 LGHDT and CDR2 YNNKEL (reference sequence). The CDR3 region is CASSQDAPETQYF. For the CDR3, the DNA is TGTGCCAGCAGCCAAGATGCCCCGGAGACCCAGTACTTC.

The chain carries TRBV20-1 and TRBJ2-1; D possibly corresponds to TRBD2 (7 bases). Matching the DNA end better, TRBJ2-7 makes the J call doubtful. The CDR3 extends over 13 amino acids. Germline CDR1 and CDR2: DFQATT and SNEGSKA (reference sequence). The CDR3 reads CSARGGARYEQYF. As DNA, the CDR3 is TGCAGTGCAAGGGGGGGGGCGCGCTACGAGCAGTACTTC.

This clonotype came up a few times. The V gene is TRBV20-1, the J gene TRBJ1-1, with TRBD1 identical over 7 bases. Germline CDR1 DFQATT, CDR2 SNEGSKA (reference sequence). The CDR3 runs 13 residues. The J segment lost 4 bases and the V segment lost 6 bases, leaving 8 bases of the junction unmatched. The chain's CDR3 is CSAQQGSATEAFF. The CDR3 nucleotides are TGCAGTGCCCAACAGGGGTCGGCCACTGAAGCTTTCTTT.

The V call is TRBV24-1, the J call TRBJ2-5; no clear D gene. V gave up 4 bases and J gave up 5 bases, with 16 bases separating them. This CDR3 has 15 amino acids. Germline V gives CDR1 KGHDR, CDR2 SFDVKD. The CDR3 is CATSDPDEDDETQYF. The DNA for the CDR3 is TGTGCCACCAGTGACCCGGACGAGGATGACGAGACCCAGTACTTC.

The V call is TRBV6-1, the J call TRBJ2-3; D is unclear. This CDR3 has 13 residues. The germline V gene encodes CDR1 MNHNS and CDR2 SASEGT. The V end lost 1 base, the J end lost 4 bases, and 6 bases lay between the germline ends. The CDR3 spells CASSEVSADTQYF. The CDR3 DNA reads TGTGCCAGCAGTGAAGTGTCCGCAGATACGCAGTATTTT.

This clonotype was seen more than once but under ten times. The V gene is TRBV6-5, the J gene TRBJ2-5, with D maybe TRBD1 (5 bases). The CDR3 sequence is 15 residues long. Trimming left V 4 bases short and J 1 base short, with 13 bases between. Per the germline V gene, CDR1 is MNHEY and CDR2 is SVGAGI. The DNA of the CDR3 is TGTGCCAGCAGTTCCTCCTACGACAGCCAAGAGACCCAGTACTTC. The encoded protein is CASSSSYDSQETQYF.

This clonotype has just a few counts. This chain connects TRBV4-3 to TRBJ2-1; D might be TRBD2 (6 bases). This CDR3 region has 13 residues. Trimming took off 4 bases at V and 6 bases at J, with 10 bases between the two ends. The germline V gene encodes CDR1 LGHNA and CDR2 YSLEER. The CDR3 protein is CASSRGTGNEQFF. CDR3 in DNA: TGCGCCAGCAGCCGGGGGACTGGCAATGAGCAGTTCTTC.

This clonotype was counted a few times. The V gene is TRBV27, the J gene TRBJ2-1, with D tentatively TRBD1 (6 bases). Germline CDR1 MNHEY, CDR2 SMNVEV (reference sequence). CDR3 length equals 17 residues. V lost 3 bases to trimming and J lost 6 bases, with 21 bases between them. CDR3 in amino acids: CASSFDRSQPRVNEQFF. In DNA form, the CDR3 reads TGTGCCAGCAGTTTTGACAGGTCACAACCTAGGGTCAATGAGCAGTTCTTC.

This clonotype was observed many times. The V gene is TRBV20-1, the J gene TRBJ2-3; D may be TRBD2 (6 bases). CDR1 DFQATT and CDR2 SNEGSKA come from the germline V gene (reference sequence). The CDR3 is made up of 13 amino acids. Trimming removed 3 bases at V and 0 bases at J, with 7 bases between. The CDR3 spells CSARRGSTDTQYF. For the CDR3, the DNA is TGCAGTGCTAGGCGGGGAAGCACAGATACGCAGTATTTT.

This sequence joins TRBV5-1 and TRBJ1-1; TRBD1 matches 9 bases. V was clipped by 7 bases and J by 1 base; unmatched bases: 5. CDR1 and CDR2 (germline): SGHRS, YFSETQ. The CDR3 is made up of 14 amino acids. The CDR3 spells CASGQGSTNTEAFF. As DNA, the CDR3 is TGCGCCAGCGGACAGGGGTCCACGAACACTGAAGCTTTCTTT.

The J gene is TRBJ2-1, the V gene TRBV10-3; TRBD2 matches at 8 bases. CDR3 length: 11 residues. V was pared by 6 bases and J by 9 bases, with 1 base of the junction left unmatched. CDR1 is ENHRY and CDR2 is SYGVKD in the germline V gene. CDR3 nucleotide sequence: TGTGCCATCAGGGGGACTAGTGAGCAGTTCTTC. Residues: CAIRGTSEQFF.